Included here is one T cell receptor (beta chain) sequence, with context. The CDR3 contains 18 residues. The V and J ends lost 2 bases and 3 bases respectively, with 24 bases between them. Libraries were prepared by immunoSEQ multiplex PCR; TCRdb keeps only in-frame clonotypes and omits some of them. The sample has fewer than 300,000 clones, about 93% seen once. The data derive from a study of blood T cell repertoires in COVID-19. Study-level information: The origin of the acute and convalescent COVID-19 samples was the United States, Italy and Spain.

Cohort 3 recovery required two negative PCRs, clearance, or symptom resolution. Sequencing used PBMCs or T cells enriched from blood (not recorded which). The chain combines TRBV5-3 with TRBJ2-7; TRBD2 is a possible D gene (5 bases). TRBV5-3 is sorted into the ORF group, with uncertain function. This TCR came from a woman between 25 and 40 years old who had recovered from COVID-19. CDR3 region: CARSFELLQEGLHYEQYF. In DNA, the CDR3 is TGTGCCAGAAGCTTTGAACTACTCCAGGAAGGACTGCACTACGAGCAGTACTTC.